What follows is one T cell receptor (beta chain) and its context. Its antigen is not known. The data were produced by immunoSEQ multiplex PCR, yet TCRdb's version contains in-frame clones alone and is incomplete. The data contain around 150,000 clones, roughly 89% of them singletons. This record belongs to a study of T cell responses to AZD1222 COVID-19 vaccine. Across the whole study: The study pooled second doses at about 4 or about 12 weeks.

The study's findings and limits: White British donors predominated, females outnumbered males, and clonal diversity was possibly underestimated.

The starting material was peripheral blood, obtained on day 0 of AZD1222 vaccination. The sequence came from an adult in good health.

The CDR3 is CASIGVGQGANEQYF. The CDR3 region has the DNA TGTGCCAGCATAGGGGTGGGACAGGGGGCCAACGAGCAGTACTTC. The chain recombines TRBV28 with TRBJ2-7; 12 nucleotides match TRBD1. Trimming removed 7 bases from V and 5 bases from J; junction bases left unmatched: 9. Germline V lookup: CDR1 MDHEN, CDR2 SYDVKM. The CDR3 contains 15 residues.